The 31 T cell receptor beta chains below were found in one sample sequenced in a study of blood T cell repertoires in COVID-19. Libraries were prepared by immunoSEQ multiplex PCR; TCRdb keeps only in-frame clonotypes and omits some of them. The sample has fewer than 350,000 clones, just over 90% seen once. Specimen: PBMCs or T cells enriched from blood (not recorded which). The receptors shown here come from a woman aged 40 to 50 with acute COVID-19.

This clone came up once. The chain carries TRBV10-3 and TRBJ1-5; the D gene is possibly TRBD1 (6 bases). Trimming took off 6 bases at V and 3 bases at J, with 9 bases between the two ends. The CDR3 is made up of 13 amino acids. Germline-derived CDR1 and CDR2 are ENHRY and SYGVKD. In DNA form, the CDR3 reads TGTGCCATCAGACAGGGTCTCAATCAGCCCCAGCATTTT. Protein sequence: CAIRQGLNQPQHF.

This chain joins TRBV5-6 and TRBJ2-1; 10 positions agree with TRBD1. The CDR3 sequence is 17 residues long. J was trimmed by 8 bases and V by 0 bases; bases with no gene match: 11. Germline V gene lookup returns CDR1 SGHDT and CDR2 YYEEEE. The CDR3 DNA sequence: TGTGCCAGCAGCTTGGGCCAAGGACAGGGGGTCTGGGATGAGCAGTTCTTC. This gives the protein CASSLGQGQGVWDEQFF.

This clone has more than one count but fewer than ten. The chain employs TRBV7-6 and TRBJ2-7; 11 nucleotides match TRBD1. Germline CDR1 reads SGHVS; CDR2 reads FNYEAQ. V shed 1 base and J 3 bases; nucleotides not matched to a gene: 2. This CDR3 spans 15 amino acids. The CDR3, as DNA: TGTGCCAGCAGCTTAGTCGGGACAGGGGGCTACGAGCAGTACTTC. Translated, it gives CASSLVGTGGYEQYF.

The chain is built from TRBV11-1 and TRBJ2-5; 9 bases agree with TRBD1. V trimming: 5 bases; J trimming: 4 bases; junction bases outside the gene matches: 8. Germline CDR1 SGHAT, CDR2 FQDESV (reference sequence). This CDR3 is 15 amino acids long. Here the CDR3 reads CASSVIQGAGETQYF. The DNA of the CDR3 is TGTGCCAGCAGCGTTATACAGGGGGCGGGAGAGACCCAGTACTTC. The entire variable domain, with the rest obtained from reference TRBV11-1 and TRBJ2-5, is as follows: EAEVAQSPRYKITEKSQAVAFWCDPISGHATLYWYRQILGQGPELLVQFQDESVVDDSQLPKDRFSAERLKGVDSTLKIQPAELGDSAMYLCASSVIQGAGETQYFGPGTRLLVL.

The gene calls are TRBV3-1 (or the pseudogene TRBV3-2) and TRBJ1-3; D is unresolved. The CDR3 has 12 amino acids. Between the trimmed V and J ends, which lost 2 bases and 5 bases, there was a span of 4 bases. The germline CDR1 and CDR2 sequences are LGHDT and YNNKEL (reference sequence). The CDR3 DNA is TGTGCCAGCAGCCAATCCAGAAACACCATATATTTT. Translation: CASSQSRNTIYF.

This chain connects TRBV18 to TRBJ1-1; D is unclear. Trimming removed 3 bases at V and 12 bases at J, with 14 bases between. The CDR3 extends over 12 amino acids. Germline values: CDR1 KGHSH, CDR2 LQKENI. The CDR3 region is CASSPTGPGSFF. CDR3 bases: TGTGCCAGCTCACCCACCGGCCCCGGGTCTTTCTTT. Full variable domain (missing parts from reference TRBV18 and TRBJ1-1): NAGVMQNPRHLVRRRGQEARLRCSPMKGHSHVYWYRQLPEEGLKFMVYLQKENIIDESGMPKERFSAEFPKEGPSILRIQQVVRGDSAAYFCASSPTGPGSFFGQGTRLTVV.

The V and J genes are TRBV5-1 and TRBJ1-2; possible D gene TRBD1, 6 bases. Looked up from germline, CDR1 is SGHRS and CDR2 is YFSETQ. The CDR3 is made up of 13 amino acids. V shed 3 bases and J shed 8 bases, with 14 bases lying between them. Here the CDR3 reads CASSSQGGSGYTF. The CDR3 DNA is TGCGCCAGCAGCTCACAGGGTGGAAGCGGCTACACCTTC.

The chain recombines TRBV2 with TRBJ2-3; 7 bases map to TRBD2. This CDR3 has 17 amino acids. V lost 8 bases and J lost 0; bases outside the gene matches: 14. CDR1 and CDR2 (germline): SNHLY, FYNNEI. The DNA for the CDR3 is TGTGCCAGCTGCTACGAGCGGGGCACCCGAAGCACAGATACGCAGTATTTT. This codes for CASCYERGTRSTDTQYF.

This chain joins TRBV6-5 and TRBJ2-7, with D maybe TRBD1 (6 bases). The germline V and J ends were trimmed by 0 bases and 0 bases, with 9 bases remaining between them. In germline, CDR1 is MNHEY, CDR2 SVGAGI. This CDR3 contains 15 residues. The CDR3 is CASSYSGQSSYEQYF. CDR3 coding DNA: TGTGCCAGCAGTTACTCAGGACAGAGCTCCTACGAGCAGTACTTC.

This chain joins TRBV19 and TRBJ2-1, with D maybe TRBD2 (6 bases). The CDR3 has 14 amino acids. Between the trimmed V and J ends, which lost 6 bases and 6 bases, there was a span of 15 bases. Germline V gene data show CDR1 as LNHDA and CDR2 as SQIVND (reference sequence). Here the CDR3 reads CASRGGLLGNEQFF. CDR3 nucleotides: TGTGCCAGTAGGGGAGGACTACTGGGCAATGAGCAGTTCTTC.

The chain couples TRBV28 to TRBJ1-1; the D gene is possibly TRBD1 (5 bases). The CDR3 extends over 14 amino acids. V was trimmed by 7 bases and J by 1 base, leaving 13 bases between them. Germline V gives CDR1 MDHEN, CDR2 SYDVKM. Here the CDR3 reads CASNTGVGNTEAFF. The CDR3 DNA reads TGTGCCAGCAATACAGGAGTCGGGAACACTGAAGCTTTCTTT.

As concerns this clone: The same CDR3 is also encoded by other DNA sequences in this sample. V is TRBV27 and J is TRBJ1-3; D possibly corresponds to TRBD1 (5 bases). Germline CDR1 reads MNHEY; CDR2 reads SMNVEV (reference sequence). The CDR3 spans 14 residues. V lost 2 bases, J lost 4 bases, and 9 bases lay in between. As DNA, the CDR3 is TGTGCCAGCAGTTTAGGCAGGGCGGGAAACACCATATATTTT. Amino acid sequence: CASSLGRAGNTIYF.

The chain couples TRBV6-4 to TRBJ2-1, with D possibly being TRBD1 (8 bases). Between the trimmed V and J ends, which lost 5 bases and 5 bases, there was a span of 13 bases. Germline assignment: CDR1 MRHNA and CDR2 SNTAGT. The CDR3 covers 14 residues. This CDR3 is CASSSGTGHNEQFF. The CDR3 coding sequence is TGTGCCAGCAGTAGCGGGACAGGACACAATGAGCAGTTCTTC.

The chain uses TRBV6-5 and TRBJ1-4; TRBD1 matches 8 bases. This CDR3 is 15 amino acids long. Germline V gene lookup returns CDR1 MNHEY and CDR2 SVGAGI. V shed 5 bases, J shed 5 bases, and the junction held 7 bases outside the gene matches. The CDR3 region has the DNA TGTGCCAGCAGTCCAACAGGGGGGTCGAATGAAAAACTGTTTTTT. Protein sequence: CASSPTGGSNEKLFF.

The chain's CDR3 is CASSLGMISGSGDTQYF. The CDR3 nucleotides read TGTGCCAGCAGCTTAGGTATGATTAGCGGTTCGGGAGATACGCAGTATTTT. The chain uses TRBV7-9 and TRBJ2-3; maybe TRBD2 (6 bases). Germline V CDR1 and CDR2: SEHNR, FQNEAQ (reference sequence). V was shortened by 1 base and J by 5 bases, with 19 bases between the two germline ends. The CDR3 consists of 17 residues.

The chain recombines TRBV12-5 with TRBJ1-4; D is undetermined. V was shortened by 6 bases and J by 6 bases, with 14 bases between the two germline ends. The CDR3 loop spans 14 amino acids. Germline V gene data show CDR1 as LGHNT and CDR2 as FRNRAP. CDR3 bases: TGTGCTAGTGGGAAAGGAGGGTTGGATGAAAAACTGTTTTTT. Translating gives CASGKGGLDEKLFF.

This clone was detected once. The V and J genes are TRBV4-1 and TRBJ2-1; the match to TRBD1 covers 7 bases. Germline assignment: CDR1 MGHRA and CDR2 YSYEKL. This CDR3 comprises 14 residues. Unmatched junction bases numbered 2, after V lost 1 base and J lost 5 bases. Written as DNA, the CDR3 is TGCGCCAGCAGCCAAGGGGACAGAAACAATGAGCAGTTCTTC. As protein: CASSQGDRNNEQFF.

Here the CDR3 DNA reads TGTGCCAGCAGCCAAGCCCTAGCGGGACACACCGGGGAGCTGTTTTTT. Its translation: CASSQALAGHTGELFF. The chain recombines TRBV3-1 (or the pseudogene TRBV3-2) with TRBJ2-2; TRBD2 matches at 9 bases. This CDR3 is built from 16 residues. Losses at the gene ends were 1 base for V and 3 bases for J; bases not matched to a gene: 3. Per germline, CDR1 LGHDT and CDR2 YNNKEL (reference sequence).

The chain uses TRBV7-8 and TRBJ1-4; D unresolved. The V and J ends lost 1 base and 2 bases respectively, with 11 bases between them. CDR3 length: 16 residues. Per germline, CDR1 SGHVS and CDR2 FQNEAQ. CDR3 in DNA: TGTGCCAGCAGCTTAGACCCAGGAGGGACTAATGAAAAACTGTTTTTT. Translated: CASSLDPGGTNEKLFF.

This chain uses TRBV18 with TRBJ2-7, with 7 bases aligning to TRBD1. The CDR3 sequence is 14 residues long. The trim removed 5 bases at V and 0 bases at J, leaving 4 bases unmatched. CDR1 and CDR2 from the germline V gene are KGHSH and LQKENI. The CDR3 coding sequence is TGTGCCAGCTCAAGTTACAGGGGCTCCTACGAGCAGTACTTC. It yields the protein CASSSYRGSYEQYF.

V and J are TRBV6-2 or TRBV6-3 and TRBJ2-7, with D tentatively TRBD2 (6 bases). This CDR3 is 15 amino acids long. V lost 3 bases, J lost 6 bases, and 18 bases lay in between. Germline V gene sequence: CDR1 MNHEY, CDR2 SVGEGT. CDR3 DNA sequence: TGTGCCAGCAGTTATGCCCGGGCGGGACCGGGCGAGCAGTACTTC. Its protein is CASSYARAGPGEQYF.

The V gene is TRBV7-8, the J gene TRBJ1-3, with 9 bases lining up with TRBD1. In germline, CDR1 is SGHVS, CDR2 FQNEAQ. The CDR3 sequence is 17 residues long. With 2 bases clipped from V and 2 bases from J, the junction kept 7 bases outside the gene matches. For the CDR3, the DNA is TGTGCCAGCAGCTTACCCCCGGGACAGGGAACTGGAAACACCATATATTTT. Translating gives CASSLPPGQGTGNTIYF.

Ten or more counts support this clone. This chain connects TRBV28 to TRBJ2-7; D not resolved. The CDR3 is made up of 13 amino acids. The germline V gene has CDR1 MDHEN and CDR2 SYDVKM. V was shortened by 4 bases and J by 3 bases, with 10 bases between the two germline ends. The CDR3 loop is CASSYKNSYEQYF. CDR3 sequence (DNA): TGTGCCAGCAGTTATAAAAACAGCTACGAGCAGTACTTC.

The rearrangement links TRBV19 to TRBJ2-4; 13 bases fit TRBD2. Trimming cost V 5 bases and J 6 bases; bases outside gene matches: 7. This CDR3 region has 16 residues. Germline V lookup: CDR1 LNHDA, CDR2 SQIVND (reference sequence). This chain's CDR3 is CASSSGLAGRGNIQYF. CDR3 in DNA: TGTGCCAGTAGTTCGGGACTAGCGGGAAGGGGAAACATTCAGTACTTC. The variable domain in full, completed from reference TRBV19 and TRBJ2-4, reads DGGITQSPKYLFRKEGQNVTLSCEQNLNHDAMYWYRQDPGQGLRLIYYSQIVNDFQKGDIAEGYSVSREKKESFPLTVTSAQKNPTAFYLCASSSGLAGRGNIQYFGAGTRLSVL.

The chain uses TRBV30 and TRBJ1-1; 7 bases line up with TRBD1. This CDR3 comprises 14 residues. The V gene end was trimmed by 4 bases and the J gene end by 3 bases; junction bases not matched to a gene: 8. CDR1 is GTSNPN and CDR2 is SVGIG in the germline V gene (reference sequence). The CDR3 region has the DNA TGTGCCTGGACCTGGGACAGTAGATACACTGAAGCTTTCTTT. Translating it yields CAWTWDSRYTEAFF.

Comment on this clone: The identical CDR3 is also encoded by other nucleotide sequences in the sample. CDR3 bases: TGTGCCAGCAGCTACCGGGAGAACACTGAAGCTTTCTTT. This sequence encodes CASSYRENTEAFF. The chain links TRBV12-3 or TRBV12-4 to TRBJ1-1, with unresolved D. This CDR3 spans 13 amino acids. The V end was cut by 6 bases, the J end by 1 base, with 9 bases between.

The rearrangement joins TRBV6-4 to TRBJ2-7, with 14 bases aligning to TRBD2. The CDR3 is 16 residues long. Germline V gives CDR1 MRHNA, CDR2 SNTAGT. The V segment lost 2 bases and the J segment 5 bases; nucleotides outside the gene matches: 5. CDR3 nucleotide sequence: TGTGCCAGCAGTGACCCCGGGGGACTAGCGGGAGACGAGCAGTACTTC. Translating gives CASSDPGGLAGDEQYF.

This chain connects TRBV19 to TRBJ2-3; D gene uncertain. CDR1 is LNHDA, CDR2 SQIVND, per germline (reference sequence). Trimming shortened V by 6 bases and J by 2 bases, and 3 bases separated the two germline ends. The CDR3 spans 11 residues. The CDR3 DNA reads as TGTGCCAGTAGCCTCACAGATACGCAGTATTTT. Its protein product is CASSLTDTQYF.

This rearrangement joins TRBV25-1 to TRBJ1-2; TRBD1 might be the D (6 bases). This CDR3 is 17 amino acids long. Trimming cost V 2 bases and J 0 bases, with 16 bases left between them. Germline V gene data show CDR1 as MGHDK and CDR2 as SYGVNS. CDR3 residues: CASSEGDTRVPNYGYTF. CDR3 bases: TGTGCCAGCAGTGAAGGGGACACCCGAGTACCTAACTATGGCTACACCTTC.

The chain uses TRBV6-5 and TRBJ1-5, with TRBD1 matching over 12 bases. Germline assignment: CDR1 MNHEY and CDR2 SVGAGI. Losses at the gene ends were 9 bases for V and 9 bases for J; bases not matched to a gene: 9. CDR3 length: 14 amino acids. The CDR3 here is CASRGQGAGGPQHF. The CDR3 nucleotides are TGTGCCAGTAGGGGACAGGGGGCAGGGGGGCCCCAGCATTTT.

The chain has TRBV2 and TRBJ2-5; D is uncertain. The CDR3 runs 15 residues. Trimming removed 2 bases from V and 5 bases from J, with 15 bases in between. Germline V gene lookup returns CDR1 SNHLY and CDR2 FYNNEI. CDR3 sequence (DNA): TGTGCCAGCAGTGAAAAAGCTTACGGAGTGGAGACCCAGTACTTC. Residues: CASSEKAYGVETQYF.